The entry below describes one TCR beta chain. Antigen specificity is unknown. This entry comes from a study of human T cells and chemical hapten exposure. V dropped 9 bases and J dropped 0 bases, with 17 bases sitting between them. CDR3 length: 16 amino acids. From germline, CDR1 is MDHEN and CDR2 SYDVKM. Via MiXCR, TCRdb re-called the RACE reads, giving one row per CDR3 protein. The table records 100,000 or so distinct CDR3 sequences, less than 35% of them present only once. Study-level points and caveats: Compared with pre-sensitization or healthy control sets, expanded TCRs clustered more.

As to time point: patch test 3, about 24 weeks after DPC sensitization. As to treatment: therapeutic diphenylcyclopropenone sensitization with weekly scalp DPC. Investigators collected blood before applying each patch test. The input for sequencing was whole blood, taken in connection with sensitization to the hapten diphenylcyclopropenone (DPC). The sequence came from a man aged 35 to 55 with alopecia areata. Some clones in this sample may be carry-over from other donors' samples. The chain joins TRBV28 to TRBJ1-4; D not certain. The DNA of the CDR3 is TGTGCCAGTCAAGACATCTTGTATGCAACTAATGAAAAACTGTTTTTT. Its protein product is CASQDILYATNEKLFF.